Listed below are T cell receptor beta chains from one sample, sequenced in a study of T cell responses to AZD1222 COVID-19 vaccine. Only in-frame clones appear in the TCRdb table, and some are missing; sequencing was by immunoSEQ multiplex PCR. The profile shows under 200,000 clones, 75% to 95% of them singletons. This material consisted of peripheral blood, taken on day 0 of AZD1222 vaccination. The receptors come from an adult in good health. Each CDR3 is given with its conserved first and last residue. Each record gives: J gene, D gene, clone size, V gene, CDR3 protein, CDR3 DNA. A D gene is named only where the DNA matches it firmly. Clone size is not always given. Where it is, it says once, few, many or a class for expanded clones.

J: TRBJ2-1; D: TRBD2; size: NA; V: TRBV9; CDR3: CASSEGTSGYNEQFF; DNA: TGTGCCAGCAGCGAGGGGACTAGCGGCTACAATGAGCAGTTCTTC
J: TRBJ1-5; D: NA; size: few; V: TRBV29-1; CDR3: CSVSDGVLGNQPQHF; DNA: TGCAGCGTAAGCGATGGGGTCCTGGGCAATCAGCCCCAGCATTTT
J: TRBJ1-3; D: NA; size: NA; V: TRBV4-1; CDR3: CASSQVGNTIYF; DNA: TGCGCCAGCAGCCAAGTAGGAAACACCATATATTTT
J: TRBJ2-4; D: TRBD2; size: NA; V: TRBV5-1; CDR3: CASRGSSGKNIQYF; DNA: TGCGCCAGCAGGGGGTCTAGCGGTAAAAACATTCAGTACTTC
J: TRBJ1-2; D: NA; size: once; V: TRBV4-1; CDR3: CASSQGAQIYGYTF; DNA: TGCGCCAGCAGCCAAGGGGCCCAGATCTATGGCTACACCTTC
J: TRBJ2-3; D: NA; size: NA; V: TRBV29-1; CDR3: CSVKGPTVADTQYF; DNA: TGCAGCGTGAAGGGGCCCACGGTGGCAGATACGCAGTATTTT
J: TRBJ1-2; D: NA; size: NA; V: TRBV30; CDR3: CAWTTPGRNYGYTF; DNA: TGTGCCTGGACAACTCCGGGACGGAACTATGGCTACACCTTC
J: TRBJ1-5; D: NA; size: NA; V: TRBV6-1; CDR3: CASSEARRGTQPQHF; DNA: TGTGCCAGCAGTGAAGCGAGGAGGGGAACGCAGCCCCAGCATTTT
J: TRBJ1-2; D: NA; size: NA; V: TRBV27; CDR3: CASSPQVRGYTF; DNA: TGTGCCAGCAGTCCTCAGGTCCGCGGCTACACCTTC
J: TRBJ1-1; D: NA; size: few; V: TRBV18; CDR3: CASSPPGRNTEAFF; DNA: TGTGCCAGCTCACCACCGGGACGGAACACTGAAGCTTTCTTT
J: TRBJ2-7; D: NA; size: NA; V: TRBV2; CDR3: CASSPLVSYEQYF; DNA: TGTGCCAGCAGTCCTTTGGTGAGCTACGAGCAGTACTTC
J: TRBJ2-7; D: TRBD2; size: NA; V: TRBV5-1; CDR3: CASSLRGAGGLSYEQYF; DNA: TGCGCCAGCAGCCTACGGGGGGCGGGAGGGCTTTCCTACGAGCAGTACTTC
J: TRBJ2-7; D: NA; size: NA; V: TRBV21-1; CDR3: CASPSWEQYF; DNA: TGTGCCAGCCCTTCCTGGGAGCAGTACTTC